The rows below give T cell receptor beta chains drawn from one sample of a study of early T cells in non-severe SARS-CoV-2 infection. TCRdb processed the 5' RACE reads anew with MiXCR; each CDR3 protein has one entry. The sample has tens of thousands of distinct CDR3 sequences; 6% to 8.5% are singletons. The source material was whole blood. The receptor source for this set is an adult who was a healthcare worker with PCR-confirmed SARS-CoV-2 infection or an uninfected control (not recorded which). Each CDR3 is given without its conserved first and last residue. The order of the fields is CDR3 protein, V gene, J gene, D gene. D genes are given only for firm matches.

ASSPPTGTGYGYT	TRBV18	TRBJ1-2	TRBD1
ACGGNEQF	TRBV2	TRBJ2-1	TRBD2
SASPDAEKLF	TRBV20-1	TRBJ1-4	.
ASSYDRASYGYT	TRBV6-6	TRBJ1-2	.
ASSKEGLNYGYT	TRBV21-1	TRBJ1-2	.
ASSSNPGLLNEQY	TRBV19	TRBJ2-7	TRBD2
ASSQEISPIEETQY	TRBV4-1	TRBJ2-5	.
ASTFLRVPTEAF	TRBV6-2/TRBV6-3	TRBJ1-1	.
ASSHKGPPDEQY	TRBV6-6	TRBJ2-7	.
ASGRGLAGPNTGELF	TRBV2	TRBJ2-2	TRBD2
ASSLSAGFETQY	TRBV28	TRBJ2-5	.
ASSLGGTRNNSPLH	TRBV28	TRBJ1-6	.
ASSSLASREDTQY	TRBV7-2	TRBJ2-3	.
SATLGFDQPQH	TRBV20-1	TRBJ1-5	.
ASSLDRARNEQF	TRBV27	TRBJ2-1	TRBD1
ASSAHWGDTEAF	TRBV10-2	TRBJ1-1	.
ASSLNGQVLNSPLH	TRBV28	TRBJ1-6	TRBD1
ASSPTQDANSPLH	TRBV5-6	TRBJ1-6	.
ACRTISPYEQY	TRBV6-6	TRBJ2-7	.
ASSPVMNTEAF	TRBV4-3	TRBJ1-1	.
VSSPALADSYEQY	TRBV18	TRBJ2-7	TRBD2
SARGARVTEAF	TRBV20-1	TRBJ1-1	.
ATSDFTSTDTQY	TRBV24-1	TRBJ2-3	.
ASSSEVRGLISYEQY	TRBV12-3/TRBV12-4	TRBJ2-7	.
ASSERLAVDTQY	TRBV25-1	TRBJ2-3	TRBD2
ATSTGTGYTEAF	TRBV15	TRBJ1-1	.
ASSPARMSYNEQF	TRBV7-3	TRBJ2-1	.
ASSLDAGGYNEQF	TRBV7-2	TRBJ2-1	.
ASSEVAGGFHEQY	TRBV10-2	TRBJ2-7	.
ASSWSDQPQH	TRBV5-6	TRBJ1-5	.
ASSLSQLLNEQF	TRBV28	TRBJ2-1	.
ASSRDRNLGNTEAF	TRBV7-2	TRBJ1-1	TRBD1
ASRNYSGGALQF	TRBV19	TRBJ2-1	TRBD2
ASRGQGASEQY	TRBV6-2/TRBV6-3	TRBJ2-7	TRBD1
ASSSGTGENTEAF	TRBV7-2	TRBJ1-1	TRBD1
ASSIWTGQGSIAYEQY	TRBV5-1	TRBJ2-7	TRBD1
ASSQQAGTGGYGYT	TRBV7-9	TRBJ1-2	TRBD1
ASSLARNTDTQY	TRBV5-1	TRBJ2-3	.
ASSFSVNTEAF	TRBV11-3	TRBJ1-1	.
ASSLPGGTYEQY	TRBV6-6	TRBJ2-7	.
ASRSGLAGLTSTDTQY	TRBV11-3	TRBJ2-3	TRBD2
SAIGSAALETQY	TRBV20-1	TRBJ2-5	.
ASSSQGSSYEQY	TRBV28	TRBJ2-7	.
ASSGTSYEQY	TRBV18	TRBJ2-7	TRBD2
ASSLDRIYGYT	TRBV5-4	TRBJ1-2	.
ATRGAGADSPLH	TRBV24-1	TRBJ1-6	.
SASMGHLGDQPQH	TRBV20-1	TRBJ1-5	.
ASSQVAEELF	TRBV4-2	TRBJ2-2	.
ASSLTAGNTIY	TRBV12-3/TRBV12-4	TRBJ1-3	.
ASSFLASSYEQY	TRBV5-5	TRBJ2-7	.
SAPPYGGSPLH	TRBV20-1	TRBJ1-6	.
AWSVSSSYNEQF	TRBV30	TRBJ2-1	.
ASSQGTAANSYEQY	TRBV18	TRBJ2-7	.
ASSLWQAETQY	TRBV27	TRBJ2-5	.
SARDYRGNIQY	TRBV20-1	TRBJ2-4	TRBD1
ASSQDESGGALVPLH	TRBV4-3	TRBJ1-6	TRBD1
AISESIGKTEAF	TRBV10-3	TRBJ1-1	.